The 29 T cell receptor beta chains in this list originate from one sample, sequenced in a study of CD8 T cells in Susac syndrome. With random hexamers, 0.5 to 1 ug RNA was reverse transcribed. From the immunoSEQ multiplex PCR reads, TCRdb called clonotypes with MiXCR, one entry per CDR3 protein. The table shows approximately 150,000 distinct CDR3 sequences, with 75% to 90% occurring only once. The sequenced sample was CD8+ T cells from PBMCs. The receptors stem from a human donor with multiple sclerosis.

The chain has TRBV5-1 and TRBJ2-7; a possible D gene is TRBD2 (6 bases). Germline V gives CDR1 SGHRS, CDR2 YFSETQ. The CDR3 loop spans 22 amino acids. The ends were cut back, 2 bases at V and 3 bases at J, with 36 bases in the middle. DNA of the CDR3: TGCGCCAGCAGCTTTTTTCAGGTTTCGGACTACGAGCCGATTAAGGCCGGCTACGAGCAGTACTTC. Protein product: CASSFFQVSDYEPIKAGYEQYF.

CDR3 DNA sequence: TGTGCCTCCTCCTGGCCTGGCGGAGAGGACATTAATGAAAAACTGTTTTTT. Protein product: CASSWPGGEDINEKLFF. V gene TRBV2 combines with J gene TRBJ1-4; weak D call: TRBD1 (5 bases). This CDR3 region has 17 residues. V was trimmed by 11 bases and J by 4 bases, leaving 26 bases between them. Germline V CDR1 and CDR2: SNHLY, FYNNEI.

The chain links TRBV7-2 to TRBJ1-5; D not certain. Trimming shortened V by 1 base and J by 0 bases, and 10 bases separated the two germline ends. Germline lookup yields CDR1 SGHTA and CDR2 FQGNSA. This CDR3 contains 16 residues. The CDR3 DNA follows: TGTGCCAGCAGCTTAGATATCGGCAGTAGCAATCAGCCCCAGCATTTT. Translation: CASSLDIGSSNQPQHF.

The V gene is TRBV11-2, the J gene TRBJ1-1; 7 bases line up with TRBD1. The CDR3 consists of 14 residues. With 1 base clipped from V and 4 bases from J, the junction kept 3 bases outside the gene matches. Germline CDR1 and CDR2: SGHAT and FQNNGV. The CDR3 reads CASSLGDSGTEAFF. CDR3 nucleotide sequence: TGTGCCAGCAGCTTAGGGGACAGCGGCACTGAAGCTTTCTTT. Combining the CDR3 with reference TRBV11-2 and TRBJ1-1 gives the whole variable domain EAGVAQSPRYKIIEKRQSVAFWCNPISGHATLYWYQQILGQGPKLLIQFQNNGVVDDSQLPKDRFSAERLKGVDSTLKIQPAKLEDSAVYLCASSLGDSGTEAFFGQGTRLTVV.

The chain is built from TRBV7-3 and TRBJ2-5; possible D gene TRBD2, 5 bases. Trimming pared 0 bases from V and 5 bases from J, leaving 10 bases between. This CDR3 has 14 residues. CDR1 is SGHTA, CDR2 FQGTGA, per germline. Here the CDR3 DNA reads TGTGCCAGCAGCTTAACTGGGAGTGAGGAGACCCAGTACTTC. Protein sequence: CASSLTGSEETQYF.

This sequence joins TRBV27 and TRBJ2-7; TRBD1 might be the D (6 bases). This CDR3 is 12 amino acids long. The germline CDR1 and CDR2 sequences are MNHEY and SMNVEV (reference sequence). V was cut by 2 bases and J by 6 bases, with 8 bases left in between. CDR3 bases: TGTGCCAGCAGTTTACAGGGGACCGAGCAGTACTTC. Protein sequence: CASSLQGTEQYF.

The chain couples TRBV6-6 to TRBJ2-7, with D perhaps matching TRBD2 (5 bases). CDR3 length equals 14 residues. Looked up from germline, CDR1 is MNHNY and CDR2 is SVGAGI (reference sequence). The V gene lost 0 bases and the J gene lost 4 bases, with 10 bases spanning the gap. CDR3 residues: CASSYSIRGYEQYF. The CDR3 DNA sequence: TGTGCCAGCAGTTACTCGATTCGGGGTTACGAGCAGTACTTC.

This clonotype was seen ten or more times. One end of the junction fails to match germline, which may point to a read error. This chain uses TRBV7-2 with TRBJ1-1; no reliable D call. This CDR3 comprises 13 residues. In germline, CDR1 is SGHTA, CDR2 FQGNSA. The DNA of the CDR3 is TGTGCCAGCAGTTTAGGGAGGAACACTGAAGCTTTCTTT. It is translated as CASSLGRNTEAFF.

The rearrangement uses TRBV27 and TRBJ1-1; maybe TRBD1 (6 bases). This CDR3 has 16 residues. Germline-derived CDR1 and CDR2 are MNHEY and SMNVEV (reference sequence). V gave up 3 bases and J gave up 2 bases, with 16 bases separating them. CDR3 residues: CASSFPTGTINTEAFF. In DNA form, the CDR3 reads TGTGCCAGCAGTTTTCCGACCGGGACAATAAACACTGAAGCTTTCTTT.

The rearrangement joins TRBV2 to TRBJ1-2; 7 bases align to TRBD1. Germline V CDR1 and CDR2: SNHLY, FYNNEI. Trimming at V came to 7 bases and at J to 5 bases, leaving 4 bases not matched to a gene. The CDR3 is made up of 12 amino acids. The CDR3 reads CASTGQSYGYTF. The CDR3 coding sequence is TGTGCCAGCACGGGACAGTCGTATGGCTACACCTTC.

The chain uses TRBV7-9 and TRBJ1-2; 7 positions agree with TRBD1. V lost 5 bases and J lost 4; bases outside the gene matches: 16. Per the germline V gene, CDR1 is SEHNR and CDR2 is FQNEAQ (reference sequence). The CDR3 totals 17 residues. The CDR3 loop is CASSAQLGGQSPYGYTF. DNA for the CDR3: TGTGCCAGCAGCGCCCAATTGGGGGGACAGAGCCCCTATGGCTACACCTTC.

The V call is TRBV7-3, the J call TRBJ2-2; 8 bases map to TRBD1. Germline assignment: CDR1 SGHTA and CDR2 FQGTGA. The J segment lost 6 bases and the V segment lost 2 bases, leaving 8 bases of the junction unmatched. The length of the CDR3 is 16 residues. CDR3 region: CASSLAGQGWPGELFF. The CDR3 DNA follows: TGTGCCAGCAGCTTAGCCGGACAGGGATGGCCCGGGGAGCTGTTTTTT.

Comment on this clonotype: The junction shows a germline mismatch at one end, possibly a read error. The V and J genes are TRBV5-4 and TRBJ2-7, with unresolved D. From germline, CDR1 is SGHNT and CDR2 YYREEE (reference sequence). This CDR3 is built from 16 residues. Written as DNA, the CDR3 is TGTGCCAGCAGCAAGCCGGACCCCCCAAAAGCCTACGACCAGTACTTC. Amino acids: CASSKPDPPKAYDQYF.

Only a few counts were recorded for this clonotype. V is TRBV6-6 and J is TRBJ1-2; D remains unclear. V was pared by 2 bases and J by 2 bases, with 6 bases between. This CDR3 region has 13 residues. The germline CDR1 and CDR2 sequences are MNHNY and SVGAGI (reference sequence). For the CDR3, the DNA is TGTGCCAGCAGTTACCAGGAAAACTATGGCTACACCTTC. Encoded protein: CASSYQENYGYTF.

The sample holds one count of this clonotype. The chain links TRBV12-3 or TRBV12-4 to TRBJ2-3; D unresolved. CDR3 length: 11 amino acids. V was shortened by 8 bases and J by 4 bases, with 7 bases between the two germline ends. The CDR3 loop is CASGEADTQYF. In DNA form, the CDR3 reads TGTGCCAGCGGAGAGGCAGATACGCAGTATTTT.

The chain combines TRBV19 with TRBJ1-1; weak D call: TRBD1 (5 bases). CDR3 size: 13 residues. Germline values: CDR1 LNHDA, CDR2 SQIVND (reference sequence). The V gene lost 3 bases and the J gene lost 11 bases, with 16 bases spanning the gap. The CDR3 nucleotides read TGTGCCAGTAGTATGGGGACGCCGGTCGGGGCTTTCTTT. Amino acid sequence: CASSMGTPVGAFF.

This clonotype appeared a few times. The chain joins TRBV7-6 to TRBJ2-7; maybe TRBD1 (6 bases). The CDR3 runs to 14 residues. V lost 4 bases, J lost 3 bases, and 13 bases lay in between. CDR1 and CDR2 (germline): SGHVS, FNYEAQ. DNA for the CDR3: TGTGCCAGCAGCTCCCAGGGGTCTAGCTACGAGCAGTACTTC. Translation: CASSSQGSSYEQYF.

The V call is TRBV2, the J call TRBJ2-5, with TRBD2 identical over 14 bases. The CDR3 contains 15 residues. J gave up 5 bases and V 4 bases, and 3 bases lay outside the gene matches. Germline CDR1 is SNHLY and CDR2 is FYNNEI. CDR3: CASSVGLAGVETQYF. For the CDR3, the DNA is TGTGCCAGCAGTGTGGGACTAGCGGGAGTGGAGACCCAGTACTTC. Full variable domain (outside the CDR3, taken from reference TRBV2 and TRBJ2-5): EPEVTQTPSHQVTQMGQEVILRCVPISNHLYFYWYRQILGQKVEFLVSFYNNEISEKSEIFDDQFSVERPDGSNFTLKIRSTKLEDSAMYFCASSVGLAGVETQYFGPGTRLLVL.

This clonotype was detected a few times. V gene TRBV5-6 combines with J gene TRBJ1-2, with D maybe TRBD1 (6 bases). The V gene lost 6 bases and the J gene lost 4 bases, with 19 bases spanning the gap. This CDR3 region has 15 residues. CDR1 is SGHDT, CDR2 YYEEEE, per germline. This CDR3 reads CASITAGDLGYGYTF. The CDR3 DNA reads TGTGCCAGCATCACGGCAGGGGATCTTGGCTATGGCTACACCTTC.

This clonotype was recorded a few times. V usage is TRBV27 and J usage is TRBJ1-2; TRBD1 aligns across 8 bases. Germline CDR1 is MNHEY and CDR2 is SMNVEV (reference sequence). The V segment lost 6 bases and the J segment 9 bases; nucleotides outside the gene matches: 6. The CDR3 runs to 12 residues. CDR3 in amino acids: CASSPGGASYTF. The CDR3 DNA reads TGTGCCAGCAGCCCAGGGGGCGCGAGCTACACCTTC.

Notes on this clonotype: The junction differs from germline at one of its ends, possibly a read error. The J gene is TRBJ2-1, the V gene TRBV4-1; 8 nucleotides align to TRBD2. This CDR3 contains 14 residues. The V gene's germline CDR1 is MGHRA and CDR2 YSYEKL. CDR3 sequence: CASSQVTSVIEQLF. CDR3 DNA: TGCGCCAGCAGCCAAGTGACTAGCGTAATCGAGCAGCTCTTC.

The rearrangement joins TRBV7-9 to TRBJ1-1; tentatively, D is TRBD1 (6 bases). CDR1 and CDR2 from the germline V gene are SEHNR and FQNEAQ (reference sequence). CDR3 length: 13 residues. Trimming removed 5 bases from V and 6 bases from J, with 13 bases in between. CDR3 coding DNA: TGTGCCAGCAGCCCCAGGGGTAGAGCTGAAGCTTTCTTT. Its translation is CASSPRGRAEAFF.

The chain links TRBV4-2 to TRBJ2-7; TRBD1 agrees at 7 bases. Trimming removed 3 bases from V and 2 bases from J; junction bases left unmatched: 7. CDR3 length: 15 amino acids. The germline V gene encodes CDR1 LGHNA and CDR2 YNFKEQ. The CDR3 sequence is CASSQVGTEPYEQYF. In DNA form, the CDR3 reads TGTGCCAGCAGCCAGGTTGGGACAGAGCCCTACGAGCAGTACTTC.

The CDR3 region is CASSVGWSETDTQYF. The CDR3 nucleotides are TGTGCCAGCAGCGTAGGCTGGAGTGAGACAGATACGCAGTATTTT. This sequence joins TRBV11-2 and TRBJ2-3; no clear D gene. Germline V gene sequence: CDR1 SGHAT, CDR2 FQNNGV. V was cut by 5 bases and J by 3 bases, with 15 bases left in between. This CDR3 has 15 residues.

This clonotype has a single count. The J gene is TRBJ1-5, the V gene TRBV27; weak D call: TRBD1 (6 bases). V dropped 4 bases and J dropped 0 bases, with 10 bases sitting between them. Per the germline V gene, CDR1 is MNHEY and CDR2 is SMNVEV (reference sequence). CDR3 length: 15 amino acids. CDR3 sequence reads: CASSSTQGSNQPQHF. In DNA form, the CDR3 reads TGTGCCAGCAGTTCAACACAGGGTAGCAATCAGCCCCAGCATTTT.

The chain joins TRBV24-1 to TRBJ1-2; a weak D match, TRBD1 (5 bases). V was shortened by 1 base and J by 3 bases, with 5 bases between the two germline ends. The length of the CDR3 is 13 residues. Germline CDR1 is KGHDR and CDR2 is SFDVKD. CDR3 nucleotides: TGTGCCACCAGTGATTTACAGGACTATGGCTACACCTTC. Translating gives CATSDLQDYGYTF.

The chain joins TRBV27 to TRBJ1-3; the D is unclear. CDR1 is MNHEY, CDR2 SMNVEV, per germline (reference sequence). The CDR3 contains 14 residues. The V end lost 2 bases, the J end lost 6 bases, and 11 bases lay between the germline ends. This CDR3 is CASSLRRAENTIYF. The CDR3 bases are TGTGCCAGCAGTTTAAGACGGGCTGAAAACACCATATATTTT.

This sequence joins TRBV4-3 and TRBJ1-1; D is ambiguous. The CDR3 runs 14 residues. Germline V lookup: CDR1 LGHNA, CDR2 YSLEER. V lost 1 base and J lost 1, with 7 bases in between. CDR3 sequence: CASSQGLGNTEAFF. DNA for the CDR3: TGCGCCAGCAGCCAAGGGTTAGGGAACACTGAAGCTTTCTTT.

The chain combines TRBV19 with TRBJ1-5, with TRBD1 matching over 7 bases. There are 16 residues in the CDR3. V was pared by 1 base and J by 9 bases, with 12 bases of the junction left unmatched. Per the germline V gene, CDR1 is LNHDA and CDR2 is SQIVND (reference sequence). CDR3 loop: CASSIGGRGFVRPQHF. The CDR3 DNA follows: TGTGCCAGTAGTATAGGGGGCAGGGGGTTCGTGCGGCCCCAGCATTTT.